The 8 T cell receptor beta chains presented below share a single source sample, sequenced in a study of blood T cells in healthy people across ages. A J-beta primer mix and a sample-barcoded 5' primer were used in a second PCR of roughly 6 to 12 cycles. From the 5' RACE reads, TCRdb called clonotypes with MiXCR, one entry per CDR3 protein. The table includes 850,000 to 1,000,000 distinct CDR3 sequences, around 48% detected once. The sequenced sample was blood. The receptors were gathered from a man younger than 40 in good health.

The chain has TRBV27 and TRBJ1-2, with D perhaps TRBD1 (5 bases). V was clipped by 7 bases and J by 7 bases, with 16 bases between them. CDR1 MNHEY and CDR2 SMNVEV come from the germline V gene (reference sequence). The CDR3 is 13 amino acids. CDR3 residues: CASKTYGGGGYTF. DNA of the CDR3: TGTGCCAGCAAGACGTATGGGGGTGGTGGCTACACCTTC.

This clonotype showed up just a few times. The DNA of the CDR3 is TGTGCCAGCAGCCGACAGGGGGCAATGGACACTGAAGCTTTCTTT. It codes for CASSRQGAMDTEAFF. The chain is built from TRBV7-6 and TRBJ1-1; 10 bases align to TRBD1. Germline CDR1 is SGHVS and CDR2 is FNYEAQ. This CDR3 spans 15 amino acids. V was clipped by 5 bases and J by 3 bases; unmatched bases: 6.

The CDR3 DNA reads as TGTGCCAGCAGCTTATCCCCCGGGGCGGGGGTCCGCACAGATACGCAGTATTTT. Translating gives CASSLSPGAGVRTDTQYF. This chain uses TRBV7-2 with TRBJ2-3; 7 nucleotides match TRBD2. V lost 2 bases, J lost 1 base, and 12 bases stayed unmatched. Germline-derived CDR1 and CDR2 are SGHTA and FQGNSA. The CDR3 length is 18 residues.

J is TRBJ2-2 and V is TRBV5-1; D may match TRBD1 or TRBD2 (5 bases each). With 3 bases removed from V and 8 bases from J, the gap between germline ends came to 14 bases. This CDR3 region has 14 residues. Germline V gene lookup returns CDR1 SGHRS and CDR2 YFSETQ. The CDR3 is CASSSRDEKGELFF. In nucleotides, the CDR3 is TGCGCCAGCAGCTCCCGGGACGAAAAAGGGGAGCTGTTTTTT.

In its sample, this clonotype was seen many times. J is TRBJ2-1 and V is TRBV6-1; D might be TRBD1 (6 bases). V shed 3 bases and J shed 7 bases, with 10 bases lying between them. This CDR3 is built from 13 residues. CDR1 and CDR2 (germline): MNHNS, SASEGT. In DNA form, the CDR3 reads TGTGCCAGCAGTGAGGGGGCGGAAAATGAGCAGTTCTTC. This sequence encodes CASSEGAENEQFF.

This clonotype came up once. The CDR3 DNA is TGTGCCAGCAGTACGGAACCGGGACAATGGGACGAGCAGTACTTC. It codes for CASSTEPGQWDEQYF. The rearrangement joins TRBV6-2 or TRBV6-3 to TRBJ2-5, with D possibly being TRBD1 (6 bases). Gene TRBJ2-7 matches the end of the DNA better, so the J call may be wrong. The CDR3 totals 15 residues. Per the germline V gene, CDR1 is MNHEY and CDR2 is SVGEGT.

This clonotype was counted a few times. The gene calls are TRBV20-1 and TRBJ2-1; D unresolved. CDR3 length: 15 amino acids. Germline V CDR1 and CDR2: DFQATT, SNEGSKA (reference sequence). V was shortened by 5 bases and J by 0 bases, with 14 bases between the two germline ends. The DNA for the CDR3 is TGCAGTGCTGTCCGACTCGTTAGCTCCTACAATGAGCAGTTCTTC. Protein: CSAVRLVSSYNEQFF.

This clonotype was detected a few times. The chain recombines TRBV5-1 with TRBJ2-7; D gene uncertain. Trimming removed 4 bases at V and 2 bases at J, with 10 bases between. Germline CDR1 reads SGHRS; CDR2 reads YFSETQ. CDR3 length equals 13 residues. CDR3 in amino acids: CASSGYPPYEQYF. CDR3 DNA sequence: TGCGCCAGCAGCGGGTACCCTCCCTACGAGCAGTACTTC.